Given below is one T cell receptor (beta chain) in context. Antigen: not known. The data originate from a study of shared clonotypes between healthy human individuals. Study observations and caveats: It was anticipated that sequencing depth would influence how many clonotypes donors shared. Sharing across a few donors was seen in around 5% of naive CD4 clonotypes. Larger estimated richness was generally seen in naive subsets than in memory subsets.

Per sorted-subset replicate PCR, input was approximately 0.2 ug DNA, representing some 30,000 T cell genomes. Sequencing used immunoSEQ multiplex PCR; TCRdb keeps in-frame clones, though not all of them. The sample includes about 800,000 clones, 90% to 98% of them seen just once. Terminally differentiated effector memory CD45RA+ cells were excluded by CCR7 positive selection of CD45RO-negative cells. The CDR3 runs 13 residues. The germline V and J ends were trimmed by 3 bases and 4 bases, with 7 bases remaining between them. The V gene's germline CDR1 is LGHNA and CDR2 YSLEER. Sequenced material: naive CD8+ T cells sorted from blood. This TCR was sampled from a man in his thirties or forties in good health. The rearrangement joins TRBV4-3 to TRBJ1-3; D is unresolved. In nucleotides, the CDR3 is TGCGCCAGCAGCCACGAATCGGGAAACACCATATATTTT. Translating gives CASSHESGNTIYF.